Shown below are 9 T cell receptor beta chains from a single sample sequenced in a study of blood T cells in healthy people across ages. A sample-barcoded 5' primer and a J-beta primer mix were used in a second PCR of roughly 6 to 11 cycles. TCRdb used MiXCR to reprocess the 5' RACE reads, holding one entry per CDR3 protein. Counted here are 1.5 million to 2 million distinct CDR3 sequences, about 49% occurring once; the ten biggest clones make up less than 2.5%. The sequenced sample consisted of blood. The receptors originated from a woman aged 40 to 49 in good health.

This clonotype was detected only a few times. The J gene is TRBJ2-1, the V gene TRBV5-1; D is possibly TRBD1 (5 bases). Germline lookup yields CDR1 SGHRS and CDR2 YFSETQ. CDR3 length equals 16 residues. Trimming removed 3 bases at V and 1 base at J, with 14 bases between. The CDR3 reads CASSSAQAGSYNEQFF. The CDR3 DNA reads TGCGCCAGCAGCTCCGCGCAGGCAGGGTCCTACAATGAGCAGTTCTTC. The whole variable domain, remainder taken from reference TRBV5-1 and TRBJ2-1, is KAGVTQTPRYLIKTRGQQVTLSCSPISGHRSVSWYQQTPGQGLQFLFEYFSETQRNKGNFPGRFSGRQFSNSRSEMNVSTLELGDSALYLCASSSAQAGSYNEQFFGPGTRLTVL.

This clonotype was counted between two and nine times. This CDR3 is CSVGLRTNEKLFF. In DNA, the CDR3 is TGCAGCGTTGGTCTCCGAACTAATGAAAAACTGTTTTTT. The chain has TRBV29-1 and TRBJ1-4; D ambiguous. Germline lookup yields CDR1 SQVTM and CDR2 ANQGSEA. The ends were cut back, 4 bases at V and 1 base at J, with 7 bases in the middle. This CDR3 has 13 amino acids.

This clonotype turned up a few times. V and J are TRBV4-3 and TRBJ2-1; the D call may be TRBD1 or TRBD2 (6 bases each). The CDR3 has 15 residues. V was trimmed by 7 bases and J by 8 bases, leaving 21 bases between them. Germline V CDR1 and CDR2: LGHNA, YSLEER. For the CDR3, the DNA is TGCGCCAGCACATTAGGGGGTGGGGGGCGCGATGAGCAGTTCTTC. Amino acids: CASTLGGGGRDEQFF.

The rearrangement joins TRBV27 to TRBJ1-6; 7 bases are shared with TRBD1. The V and J ends lost 7 bases and 7 bases, in that order; junction bases with no gene match: 7. The germline V gene encodes CDR1 MNHEY and CDR2 SMNVEV (reference sequence). The CDR3 contains 14 residues. The CDR3 DNA reads TGTGCCAGCAACCAACAGGGGATAAATTCACCCCTCCACTTT. This encodes CASNQQGINSPLHF.

The chain links TRBV20-1 to TRBJ2-1; the D gene is possibly TRBD1 (6 bases). V lost 5 bases and J lost 9, with 20 bases in between. This CDR3 has 14 residues. CDR1 and CDR2 from the germline V gene are DFQATT and SNEGSKA (reference sequence). CDR3 amino acids: CSAQRPTGFGEQFF. The CDR3 nucleotides read TGCAGTGCTCAGCGCCCTACAGGGTTCGGTGAGCAGTTCTTC.

This clonotype has a handful of counts. J is TRBJ1-2 and V is TRBV7-2; D possibly corresponds to TRBD1 (5 bases). In germline, CDR1 is SGHTA, CDR2 FQGNSA. V gave up 2 bases and J gave up 4 bases, with 8 bases separating them. The CDR3 sequence is 13 residues long. DNA of the CDR3: TGTGCCAGCAGCTTAAGAGGGGTCTATGGCTACACCTTC. Translated: CASSLRGVYGYTF.

This clonotype has ten or more counts. The CDR3: CASSDRGRTDTQYF. The DNA of the CDR3 is TGTGCCAGCAGTGATAGGGGCCGCACAGATACGCAGTATTTT. The rearrangement uses TRBV6-2 or TRBV6-3 and TRBJ2-3, with D maybe TRBD1 (5 bases). Germline V gene lookup returns CDR1 MNHEY and CDR2 SVGEGT. CDR3 length equals 14 residues. V lost 5 bases and J lost 1, with 10 bases in between.

This clonotype has more than one count but fewer than ten. This sequence joins TRBV3-1 and TRBJ2-1; D not resolved. V lost 5 bases to trimming and J lost 6 bases, with 5 bases between them. CDR1 LGHDT and CDR2 YNNKEL come from the germline V gene (reference sequence). This CDR3 is built from 11 residues. The CDR3 reads CASSAINEQFF. Written as DNA, the CDR3 is TGTGCCAGCAGCGCGATCAATGAGCAGTTCTTC.

V is TRBV12-3 or TRBV12-4 and J is TRBJ1-5, with D possibly being TRBD1 (5 bases). V lost 6 bases, J lost 4 bases, and 13 bases lay in between. The CDR3 covers 14 residues. CDR3: CASRHGQLNQPQHF. In DNA form, the CDR3 reads TGTGCCAGCAGACACGGACAACTTAATCAGCCCCAGCATTTT.